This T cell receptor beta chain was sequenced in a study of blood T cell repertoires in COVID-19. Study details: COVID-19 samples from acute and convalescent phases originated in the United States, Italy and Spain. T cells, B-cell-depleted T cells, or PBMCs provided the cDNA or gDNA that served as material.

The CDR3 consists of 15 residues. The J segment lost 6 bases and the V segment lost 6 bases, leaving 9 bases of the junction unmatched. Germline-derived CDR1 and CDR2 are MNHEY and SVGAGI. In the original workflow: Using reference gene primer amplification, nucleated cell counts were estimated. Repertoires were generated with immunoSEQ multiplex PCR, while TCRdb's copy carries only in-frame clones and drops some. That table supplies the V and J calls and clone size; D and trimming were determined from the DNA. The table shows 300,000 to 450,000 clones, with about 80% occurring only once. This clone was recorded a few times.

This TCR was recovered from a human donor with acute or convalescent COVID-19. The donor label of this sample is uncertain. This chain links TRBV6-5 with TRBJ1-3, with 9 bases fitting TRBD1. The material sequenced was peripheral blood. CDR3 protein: CASRTMGQGINTIYF. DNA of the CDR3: TGTGCCAGCAGGACAATGGGACAGGGTATAAACACCATATATTTT.